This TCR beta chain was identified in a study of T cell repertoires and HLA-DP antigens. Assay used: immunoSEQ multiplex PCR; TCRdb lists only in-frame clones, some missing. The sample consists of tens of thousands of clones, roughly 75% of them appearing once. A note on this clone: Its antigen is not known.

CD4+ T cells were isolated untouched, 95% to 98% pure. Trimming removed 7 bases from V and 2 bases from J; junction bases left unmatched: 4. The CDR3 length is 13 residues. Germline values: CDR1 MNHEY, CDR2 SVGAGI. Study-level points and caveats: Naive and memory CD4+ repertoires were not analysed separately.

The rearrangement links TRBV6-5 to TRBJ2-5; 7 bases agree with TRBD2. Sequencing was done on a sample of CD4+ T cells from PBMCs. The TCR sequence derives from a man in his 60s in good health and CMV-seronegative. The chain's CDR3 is CASTGRGQETQYF. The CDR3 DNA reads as TGTGCCAGCACTGGGAGGGGACAAGAGACCCAGTACTTC.